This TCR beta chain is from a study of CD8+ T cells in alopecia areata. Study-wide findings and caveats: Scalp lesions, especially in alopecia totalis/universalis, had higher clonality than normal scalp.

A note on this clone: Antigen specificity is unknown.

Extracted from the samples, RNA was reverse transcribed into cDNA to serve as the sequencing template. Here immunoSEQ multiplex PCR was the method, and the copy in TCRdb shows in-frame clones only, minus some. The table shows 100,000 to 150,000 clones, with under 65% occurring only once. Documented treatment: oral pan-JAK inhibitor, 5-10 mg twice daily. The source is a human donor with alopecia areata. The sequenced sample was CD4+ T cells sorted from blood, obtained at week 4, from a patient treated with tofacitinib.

Here the CDR3 DNA reads TGTGCCAGCAGTTGGGGGGCCCAAGAGACCCAGTACTTC. Translating it yields CASSWGAQETQYF. V and J are TRBV27 and TRBJ2-5; D possibly matches TRBD1 or TRBD2 (6 bases each). From germline, CDR1 is MNHEY and CDR2 SMNVEV (reference sequence). The CDR3 is 13 amino acids. V shed 4 bases and J shed 1 base, with 7 bases lying between them.